This T cell receptor (beta chain) was recovered during a study of blood T cell repertoires in COVID-19. Turning to the study itself: Donors in the United States, Italy and Spain gave samples during acute or convalescent COVID-19.

Looked up from germline, CDR1 is SGDLS and CDR2 is YYNGEE. This CDR3 contains 15 residues. Trimming removed 4 bases from V and 5 bases from J, with 15 bases in between. In the original processing: Reference gene primer amplification in the assay estimated nucleated cell counts. Measured with immunoSEQ multiplex PCR; TCRdb has only the in-frame clones, and not every one. V and J calls and clone size come straight from that table; D and trimming were deduced from the DNA. The sample records hundreds of thousands of clones, about 91% being singletons. Sequenced sample: PBMCs or T cells enriched from blood (not recorded which). This sequence was found in a middle-aged woman who had recovered from COVID-19. The V gene is TRBV9, the J gene TRBJ1-4; TRBD1 is a possible D gene (5 bases). The CDR3 region has the DNA TGTGCCAGCAGCCCAAACGTAGGGGCGAATGAAAAACTGTTTTTT. Its protein product is CASSPNVGANEKLFF.